This entry concerns a single T cell receptor (beta chain). Its antigen is not known. The CDR3 contains 15 residues. The V end was cut by 5 bases, the J end by 1 base, with 16 bases between. Germline CDR1 reads SGHDT; CDR2 reads YYEEEE. The record originates from a study of type 1 regulatory T cells. The overall study: T-allo10 is a Tr1-enriched, alloantigen-specific CD4 T cell product made in vitro.

MiXCR, run by TCRdb on the reads, gives a single entry per CDR3 protein. The sample lists fewer than 30,000 distinct CDR3 sequences, approximately 77% occurring once. Graft donor-derived T-allo10 cells were described as host-alloantigen-specific, anergic, and alloantigen-specifically suppressive. Material for sequencing was cultured T cells, either the whole culture or a sorted T cell fraction (not recorded which). As to subset: Tr1-enriched cell product generated in vitro against host alloantigens. This clonotype was obtained from a human donor in good health. The chain has TRBV5-6 and TRBJ2-7; unclear D gene. CDR3 in amino acids: CASRLGIGTSYEQYF. Written as DNA, the CDR3 is TGTGCCAGCAGGCTGGGGATCGGAACGTCCTACGAGCAGTACTTC.